This entry lists 14 T cell receptor beta chains sequenced from one sample in a study of molecular identifiers for immune sequencing clone quantification. TCRdb passed the PCR reads through MiXCR, listing each CDR3 protein once. Of 490,000 or so distinct CDR3 sequences in the sample, under 30% are singletons; the top ten hold 0.7% to 0.9%. The sample consisted of naive CD8+ T cells from blood, with Jurkat cell RNA spiked in. This sample's subset: FACS-sorted CD8+CD4-CCR7+CD45RA+ naive T cells. The receptors shown here come from a human donor in good health. Some libraries in this study had Jurkat cell RNA spiked in.

This clonotype was seen more than once but under ten times. The chain is built from TRBV12-3 or TRBV12-4 and TRBJ2-5; 10 positions match TRBD2. With 6 bases clipped from V and 0 bases from J, the junction kept 4 bases outside the gene matches. The CDR3 loop spans 15 amino acids. The CDR3 coding sequence is TGTGCCAGCAGCCTAGCGGGAGTGTACCAAGAGACCCAGTACTTC. This translates into CASSLAGVYQETQYF.

This clonotype was counted between two and nine times. The rearrangement joins TRBV10-2 to TRBJ1-4; possible D gene TRBD1, 5 bases. Trimming left V 2 bases short and J 3 bases short, with 16 bases between. The CDR3 has 17 residues. Germline CDR1 reads WSHSY; CDR2 reads SAAADI. The CDR3 DNA is TGCGCCAGCAGTGAGCTGGGGGACGGGGGGGCTAATGAAAAACTGTTTTTT. Translated, it gives CASSELGDGGANEKLFF.

There are a few counts of this clonotype. This chain uses TRBV19 with TRBJ2-4, with D perhaps given as TRBD1 or TRBD2 (5 bases each). CDR3 length: 15 amino acids. Trimming removed 1 base from V and 3 bases from J, with 10 bases in between. Germline lookup yields CDR1 LNHDA and CDR2 SQIVND (reference sequence). CDR3 protein: CASSIGGVVKNIQYF. CDR3 DNA sequence: TGTGCCAGTAGTATAGGAGGGGTGGTCAAAAACATTCAGTACTTC.

The chain uses TRBV6-5 and TRBJ2-7; 12 bases are a match to TRBD1. CDR3 length: 17 amino acids. Germline CDR1 MNHEY, CDR2 SVGAGI. V trimming: 0 bases; J trimming: 6 bases; junction bases outside the gene matches: 9. The CDR3 nucleotides read TGTGCCAGCAGTTACTCGAAGTTCGGGACAGGGGGCCTCGAGCAGTACTTC. It specifies CASSYSKFGTGGLEQYF.

This clonotype was seen a few times. V is TRBV20-1 and J is TRBJ2-7; 9 nucleotides align to TRBD1. Germline values: CDR1 DFQATT, CDR2 SNEGSKA (reference sequence). The CDR3 runs to 11 residues. J gave up 5 bases and V 7 bases, and 3 bases lay outside the gene matches. CDR3 sequence: CSGTGANEQYF. CDR3 coding DNA: TGCAGTGGGACAGGGGCTAACGAGCAGTACTTC.

This clonotype was observed a handful of times. The genes are TRBV12-3 or TRBV12-4 and TRBJ2-5; TRBD1 matches at 7 bases. V shed 5 bases and J 2 bases; nucleotides not matched to a gene: 2. The CDR3 sequence is 13 residues long. Here the CDR3 reads CASSMGQQETQYF. As DNA, the CDR3 is TGTGCCAGCAGTATGGGACAGCAAGAGACCCAGTACTTC.

CDR3 coding DNA: TGTGCCAGCAGTTTATTGGGAGGTATCCTAGGACAGGGGGAGCAAGAGACCCAGTACTTC. Its translation: CASSLLGGILGQGEQETQYF. The chain joins TRBV28 to TRBJ2-5; 10 nucleotides line up with TRBD1. CDR1 MDHEN and CDR2 SYDVKM come from the germline V gene. This CDR3 has 20 residues. V shed 1 base, J shed 2 bases, and the junction held 16 bases outside the gene matches.

As regards this clonotype: A read error may be the cause here, since a much bigger clone is one base away. The final CDR3 position lacks the conserved phenylalanine or tryptophan, pointing to a likely read error. The rearrangement links TRBV29-1 to TRBJ2-7; 11 nucleotides line up with TRBD2. The V gene end was trimmed by 1 base and the J gene end by 2 bases; junction bases not matched to a gene: 13. CDR3 length: 18 amino acids. CDR1 and CDR2 (germline): SQVTM, ANQGSEA. The CDR3 DNA reads as TGCAGCGTTGAAGTCCCGGGACTAGCGGCAACCTTCACCTACGAGCAGTACCTC. It is translated as CSVEVPGLAATFTYEQYL.

This clonotype has a handful of counts. The chain joins TRBV29-1 to TRBJ2-7, with a possible D match to TRBD1 (5 bases). Between the trimmed V and J ends, which lost 3 bases and 1 base, there was a span of 7 bases. Looked up from germline, CDR1 is SQVTM and CDR2 is ANQGSEA. CDR3 length: 12 amino acids. In DNA, the CDR3 is TGCAGCGTTGATACAGGATCCTACGAGCAGTACTTC. Encoded protein: CSVDTGSYEQYF.

This clonotype occurred many times. The rearrangement uses TRBV7-9 and TRBJ2-3; D unresolved. Germline values: CDR1 SEHNR, CDR2 FQNEAQ (reference sequence). V was pared by 3 bases and J by 0 bases, with 7 bases between. The CDR3 loop spans 14 amino acids. This CDR3 reads CASSLVRSTDTQYF. For the CDR3, the DNA is TGTGCCAGCAGCTTGGTGAGAAGCACAGATACGCAGTATTTT.

In regard to this clonotype: This may be a read error, as it is one base from a much larger clone. In this CDR3 the conserved last residue, phenylalanine or tryptophan, is missing, so a read error is likely. The rearrangement uses TRBV7-2 and TRBJ2-7; D is ambiguous. Trimming removed 5 bases from V and 0 bases from J, with 17 bases in between. Germline CDR1 is SGHTA and CDR2 is FQGNSA. The CDR3 contains 16 residues. CDR3 DNA: TGTGCCAGCAGCACCCTTTCACTCTCGGGCTCCTACGAGCAGTACATC. Translated, it gives CASSTLSLSGSYEQYI.

The J gene is TRBJ2-7, the V gene TRBV7-9; maybe TRBD1 (7 bases). V gave up 3 bases and J gave up 5 bases, with 14 bases separating them. The CDR3 has 14 amino acids. CDR1 is SEHNR and CDR2 is FQNEAQ in the germline V gene (reference sequence). In nucleotides, the CDR3 is TGTGCCAGCAGCTTTGGCAGGGGGGTGGACGAGCAGTACTTC. As protein: CASSFGRGVDEQYF. Filled out from reference TRBV7-9 and TRBJ2-7, the complete variable domain reads DTGVSQNPRHKITKRGQNVTFRCDPISEHNRLYWYRQTLGQGPEFLTYFQNEAQLEKSRLLSDRFSAERPKGSFSTLEIQRTEQGDSAMYLCASSFGRGVDEQYFGPGTRLTVT.

At least ten counts were recorded for this clonotype. This rearrangement joins TRBV11-2 to TRBJ1-1; D gene ambiguous. V was cut by 4 bases and J by 2 bases, with 17 bases left in between. CDR1 is SGHAT and CDR2 is FQNNGV in the germline V gene. The CDR3 extends over 16 amino acids. Here the CDR3 DNA reads TGTGCCAGCAGCTCTATAACAGAGGACGTAAACACTGAAGCTTTCTTT. Its translation: CASSSITEDVNTEAFF.

Concerning this clonotype itself: Being one base from a much bigger clone, this may be a read error. The chain uses TRBV27 and TRBJ2-1; D may be TRBD1 (6 bases). This CDR3 has 13 residues. V lost 11 bases to trimming and J lost 8 bases, with 19 bases between them. Per germline, CDR1 MNHEY and CDR2 SMNVEV (reference sequence). The CDR3 DNA reads TGTGCCGGCACCTGGCAGGGGAGCCATGAGCAGTTCTTC. It translates to CAGTWQGSHEQFF.